Following are 3 T cell receptor beta chains from one sample sequenced in a study of OX40 agonist ivuxolimab in advanced cancers. Sequenced by immunoSEQ multiplex PCR; TCRdb stores in-frame clones only, minus some. Among fewer than 85,000 clones listed, around 92% were seen once. The sample was CD4+ or CD8+ T cells sorted from blood, taken in a trial of the OX40 agonist ivuxolimab. Receptor source: an adult with an advanced solid tumor such as melanoma, head and neck, liver or kidney cancer.

This sequence joins TRBV11-2 and TRBJ1-1; perhaps TRBD1 as D (6 bases). V lost 5 bases and J lost 12, with 16 bases in between. The CDR3 is 12 residues long. The V gene's germline CDR1 is SGHAT and CDR2 FQNNGV. DNA for the CDR3: TGTGCCAGCAGCCGGGCTAGGACAGATTCTTTCTTT. Translated: CASSRARTDSFF. The whole variable domain, filled in from reference TRBV11-2 and TRBJ1-1, reads EAGVAQSPRYKIIEKRQSVAFWCNPISGHATLYWYQQILGQGPKLLIQFQNNGVVDDSQLPKDRFSAERLKGVDSTLKIQPAKLEDSAVYLCASSRARTDSFFGQGTRLTVV.

The CDR3 is CASSVTTGTSFINEQFF. The CDR3 bases are TGTGCCAGCAGCGTAACGACCGGGACTAGCTTTATTAATGAGCAGTTCTTC. The rearrangement links TRBV11-2 to TRBJ2-1; 9 bases line up with TRBD2. The CDR3 spans 17 residues. In germline, CDR1 is SGHAT, CDR2 FQNNGV. The V gene end was trimmed by 5 bases and the J gene end by 7 bases; junction bases not matched to a gene: 15.

The chain joins TRBV9 to TRBJ1-2; TRBD1 matches at 9 bases. In germline, CDR1 is SGDLS, CDR2 YYNGEE. V lost 2 bases and J lost 6; bases outside the gene matches: 14. This CDR3 has 17 amino acids. The CDR3 reads CASSVGTGSDHLHGYTF. The CDR3 DNA is TGTGCCAGCAGCGTGGGGACAGGGTCTGATCATCTTCATGGCTACACCTTC.